This TCR beta chain emerged from a study of CD8 T cells in ankylosing spondylitis. Findings of the study overall: Reported data indicate significant enrichment of disease-linked clones within matched ankylosing spondylitis synovial fluid. Within ankylosing spondylitis blood, a TCR beta motif made up of several highly homologous variants appeared to be characteristic.

For TCR beta, libraries came from quantitative 5'-RACE with molecular barcodes. One entry per CDR3 protein results from TCRdb running MiXCR on the 5' RACE reads. The repertoire includes around 490,000 distinct CDR3 sequences, roughly 5% of them detected once, and roughly 3.5% sits in the top ten. V gave up 4 bases and J gave up 4 bases, with 8 bases separating them. CDR1 is SGHVS, CDR2 FNYEAQ, per germline. The CDR3 sequence is 13 residues long. In its sample, this clonotype was seen many times. Its antigen is not known. The rearrangement links TRBV7-6 to TRBJ1-3; D may be TRBD1 (5 bases). Material: blood, either unsorted or a sorted T cell fraction (not recorded which). This clonotype was sampled from a male donor with ankylosing spondylitis. The CDR3 DNA reads as TGTGCCAGCAGCTCGTACAGGGGAAACACCATATATTTT. Translating it yields CASSSYRGNTIYF.